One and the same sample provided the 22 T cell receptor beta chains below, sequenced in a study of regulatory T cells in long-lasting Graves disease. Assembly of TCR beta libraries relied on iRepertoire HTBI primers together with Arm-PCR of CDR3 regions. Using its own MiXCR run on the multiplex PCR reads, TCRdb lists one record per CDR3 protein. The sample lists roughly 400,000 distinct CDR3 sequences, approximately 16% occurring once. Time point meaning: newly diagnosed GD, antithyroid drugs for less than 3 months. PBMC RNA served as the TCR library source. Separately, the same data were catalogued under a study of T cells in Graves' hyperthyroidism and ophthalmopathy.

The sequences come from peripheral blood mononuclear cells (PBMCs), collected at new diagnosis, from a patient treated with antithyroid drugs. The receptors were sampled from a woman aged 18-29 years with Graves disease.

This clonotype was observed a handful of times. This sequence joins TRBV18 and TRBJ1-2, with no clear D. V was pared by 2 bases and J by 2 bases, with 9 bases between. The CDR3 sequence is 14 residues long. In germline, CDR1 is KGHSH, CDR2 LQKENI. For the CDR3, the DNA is TGTGCCAGCTCACCAGACCTAGCCAACTATGGCTACACCTTC. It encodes CASSPDLANYGYTF.

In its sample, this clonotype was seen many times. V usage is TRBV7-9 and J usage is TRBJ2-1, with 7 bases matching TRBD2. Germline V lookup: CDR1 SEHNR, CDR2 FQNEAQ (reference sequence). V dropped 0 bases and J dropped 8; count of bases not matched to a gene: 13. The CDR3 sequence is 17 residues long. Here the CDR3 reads CASSLAAAGVYLDEQFF. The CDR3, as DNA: TGTGCCAGCAGCTTAGCGGCGGCGGGAGTATATCTCGATGAGCAGTTCTTC. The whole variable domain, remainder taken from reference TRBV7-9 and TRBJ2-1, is DTGVSQNPRHKITKRGQNVTFRCDPISEHNRLYWYRQTLGQGPEFLTYFQNEAQLEKSRLLSDRFSAERPKGSFSTLEIQRTEQGDSAMYLCASSLAAAGVYLDEQFFGPGTRLTVL.

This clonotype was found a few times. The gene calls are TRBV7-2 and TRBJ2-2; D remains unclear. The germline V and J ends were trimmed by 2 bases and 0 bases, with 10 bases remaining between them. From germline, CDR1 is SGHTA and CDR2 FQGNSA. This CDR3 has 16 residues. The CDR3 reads CASSLSQATNTGELFF. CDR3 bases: TGTGCCAGCAGCTTATCCCAGGCAACGAACACCGGGGAGCTGTTTTTT.

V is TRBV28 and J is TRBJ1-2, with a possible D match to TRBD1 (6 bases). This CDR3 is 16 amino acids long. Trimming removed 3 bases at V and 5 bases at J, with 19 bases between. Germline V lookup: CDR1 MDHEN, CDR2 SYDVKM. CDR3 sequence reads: CASSFREGHPLYGYTF. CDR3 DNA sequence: TGTGCCAGCAGTTTTAGGGAGGGACACCCCCTATATGGCTACACCTTC.

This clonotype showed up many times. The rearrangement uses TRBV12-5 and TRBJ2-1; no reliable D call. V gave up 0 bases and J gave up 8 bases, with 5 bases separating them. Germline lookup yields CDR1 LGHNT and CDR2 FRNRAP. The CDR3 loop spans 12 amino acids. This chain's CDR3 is CASGLVGDEQFF. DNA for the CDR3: TGTGCTAGTGGTTTGGTGGGTGATGAGCAGTTCTTC.

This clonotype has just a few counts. This CDR3 is CASSRQPQETQYF. Here the CDR3 DNA reads TGTGCCAGCAGCAGACAGCCACAAGAGACCCAGTACTTC. The rearrangement joins TRBV12-3 or TRBV12-4 to TRBJ2-5, with D perhaps TRBD1 (5 bases). This CDR3 spans 13 amino acids. V gave up 6 bases and J gave up 2 bases, with 10 bases separating them.

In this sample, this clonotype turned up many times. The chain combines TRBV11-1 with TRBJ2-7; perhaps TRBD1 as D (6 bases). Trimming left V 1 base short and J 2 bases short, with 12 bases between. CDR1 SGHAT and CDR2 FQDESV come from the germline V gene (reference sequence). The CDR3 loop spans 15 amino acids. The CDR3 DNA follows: TGTGCCAGCAGCTTAGAAGGGGGTCGAACCTACGAGCAGTACTTC. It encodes CASSLEGGRTYEQYF.

The CDR3: CASSSLGGLSSYEQYF. CDR3 DNA sequence: TGTGCCAGCAGCTCCCTAGGGGGGCTAAGCTCCTACGAGCAGTACTTC. This chain links TRBV11-2 with TRBJ2-7, with D tentatively TRBD1 or TRBD2 (6 bases each). V lost 4 bases to trimming and J lost 0 bases, with 16 bases between them. The germline V gene has CDR1 SGHAT and CDR2 FQNNGV. CDR3 length equals 16 residues. Full variable domain (missing parts from reference TRBV11-2 and TRBJ2-7): EAGVAQSPRYKIIEKRQSVAFWCNPISGHATLYWYQQILGQGPKLLIQFQNNGVVDDSQLPKDRFSAERLKGVDSTLKIQPAKLEDSAVYLCASSSLGGLSSYEQYFGPGTRLTVT.

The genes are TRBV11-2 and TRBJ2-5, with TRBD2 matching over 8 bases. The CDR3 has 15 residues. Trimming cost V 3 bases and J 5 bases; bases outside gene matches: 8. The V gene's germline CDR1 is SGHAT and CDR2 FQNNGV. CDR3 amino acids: CASSFLTSAGETQYF. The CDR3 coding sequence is TGTGCCAGCAGCTTTTTGACTAGCGCTGGTGAGACCCAGTACTTC.

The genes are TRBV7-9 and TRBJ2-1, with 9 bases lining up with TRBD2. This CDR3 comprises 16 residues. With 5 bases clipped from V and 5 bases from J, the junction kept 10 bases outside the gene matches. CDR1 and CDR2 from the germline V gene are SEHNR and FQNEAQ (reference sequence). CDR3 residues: CASSQPPGLAHNEQFF. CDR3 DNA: TGTGCCAGCAGCCAGCCCCCGGGACTAGCCCACAATGAGCAGTTCTTC.

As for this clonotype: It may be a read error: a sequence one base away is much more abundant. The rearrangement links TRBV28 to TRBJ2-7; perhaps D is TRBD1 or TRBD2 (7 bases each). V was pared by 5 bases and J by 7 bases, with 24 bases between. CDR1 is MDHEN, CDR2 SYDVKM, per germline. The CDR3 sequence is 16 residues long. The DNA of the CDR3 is TGTGCCAGCAGTGGGGTGGGGAGCGGGACAGTAGATGAGCAGTACTTC. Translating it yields CASSGVGSGTVDEQYF.

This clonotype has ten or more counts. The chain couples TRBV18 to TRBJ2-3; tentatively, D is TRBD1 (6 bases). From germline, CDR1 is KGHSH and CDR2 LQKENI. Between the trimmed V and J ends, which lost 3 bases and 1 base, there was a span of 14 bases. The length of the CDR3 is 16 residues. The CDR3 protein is CASSPGINRGTDTQYF. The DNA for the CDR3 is TGTGCCAGCTCACCGGGGATAAACAGGGGCACAGATACGCAGTATTTT.

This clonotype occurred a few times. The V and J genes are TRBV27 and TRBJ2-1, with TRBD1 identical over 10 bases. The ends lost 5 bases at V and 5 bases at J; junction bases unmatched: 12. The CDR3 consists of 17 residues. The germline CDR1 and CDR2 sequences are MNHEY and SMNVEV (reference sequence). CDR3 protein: CASSQMVDRGLNNEQFF. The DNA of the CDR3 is TGTGCCAGCAGTCAAATGGTAGACAGGGGGCTTAACAATGAGCAGTTCTTC.

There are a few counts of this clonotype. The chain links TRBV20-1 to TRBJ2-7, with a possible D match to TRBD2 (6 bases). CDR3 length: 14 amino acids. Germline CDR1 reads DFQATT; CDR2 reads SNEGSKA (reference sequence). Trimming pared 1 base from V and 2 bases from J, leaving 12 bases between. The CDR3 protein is CSARVSSATYEQYF. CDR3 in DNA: TGCAGTGCTAGAGTTTCTAGCGCAACCTACGAGCAGTACTTC.

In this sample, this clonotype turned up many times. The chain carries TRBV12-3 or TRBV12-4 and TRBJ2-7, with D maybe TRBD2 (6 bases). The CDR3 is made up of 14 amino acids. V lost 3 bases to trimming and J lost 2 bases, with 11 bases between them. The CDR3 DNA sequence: TGTGCCAGCAGTTTCATGGGAGGTCCCTACGAGCAGTACTTC. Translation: CASSFMGGPYEQYF.

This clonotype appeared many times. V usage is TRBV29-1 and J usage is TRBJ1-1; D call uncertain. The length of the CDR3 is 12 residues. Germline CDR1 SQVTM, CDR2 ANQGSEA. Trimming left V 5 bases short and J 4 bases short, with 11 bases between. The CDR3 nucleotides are TGCAGCGTTCTTGACCGCAGCACTGAAGCTTTCTTT. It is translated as CSVLDRSTEAFF.

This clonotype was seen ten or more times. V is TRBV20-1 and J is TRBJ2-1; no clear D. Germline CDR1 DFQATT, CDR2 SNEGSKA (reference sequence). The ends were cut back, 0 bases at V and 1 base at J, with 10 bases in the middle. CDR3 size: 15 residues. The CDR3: CSAREGRYSYNEQFF. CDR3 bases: TGCAGTGCTAGAGAGGGCAGATATTCCTACAATGAGCAGTTCTTC.

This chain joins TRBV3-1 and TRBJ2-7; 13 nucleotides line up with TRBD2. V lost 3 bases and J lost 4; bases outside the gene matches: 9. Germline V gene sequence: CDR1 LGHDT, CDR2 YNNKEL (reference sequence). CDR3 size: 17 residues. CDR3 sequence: CASSHQGLAGVRYEQYF. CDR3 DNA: TGTGCCAGCAGCCACCAAGGACTAGCGGGAGTGAGGTACGAGCAGTACTTC.

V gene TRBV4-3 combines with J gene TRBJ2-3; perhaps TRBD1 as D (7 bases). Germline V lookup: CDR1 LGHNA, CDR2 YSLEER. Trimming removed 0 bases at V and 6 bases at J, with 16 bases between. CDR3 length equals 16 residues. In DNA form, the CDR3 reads TGCGCCAGCAGCCAAGACTCCCAGGGGGGAGTGGATACGCAGTATTTT. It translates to CASSQDSQGGVDTQYF.

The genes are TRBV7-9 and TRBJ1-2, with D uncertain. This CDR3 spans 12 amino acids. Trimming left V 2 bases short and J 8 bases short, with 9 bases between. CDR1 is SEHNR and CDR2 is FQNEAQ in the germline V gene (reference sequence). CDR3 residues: CASSLSLRGYTF. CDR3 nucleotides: TGTGCCAGCAGCTTAAGTCTGAGGGGCTACACCTTC.

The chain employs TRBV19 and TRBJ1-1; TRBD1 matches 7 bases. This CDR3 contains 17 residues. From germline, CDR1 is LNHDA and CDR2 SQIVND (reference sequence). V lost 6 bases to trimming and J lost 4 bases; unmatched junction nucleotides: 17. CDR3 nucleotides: TGTGCCAGTAGGACAAGGGATCTCCGACAGGGTGTCACTGAAGCTTTCTTT. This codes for CASRTRDLRQGVTEAFF.

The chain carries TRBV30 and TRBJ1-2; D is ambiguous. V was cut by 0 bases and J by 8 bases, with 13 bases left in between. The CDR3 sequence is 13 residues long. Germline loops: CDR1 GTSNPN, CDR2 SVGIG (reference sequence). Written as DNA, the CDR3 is TGTGCCTGGAGTGTTAGCCGTCTTAGAGGCTACACCTTC. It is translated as CAWSVSRLRGYTF.